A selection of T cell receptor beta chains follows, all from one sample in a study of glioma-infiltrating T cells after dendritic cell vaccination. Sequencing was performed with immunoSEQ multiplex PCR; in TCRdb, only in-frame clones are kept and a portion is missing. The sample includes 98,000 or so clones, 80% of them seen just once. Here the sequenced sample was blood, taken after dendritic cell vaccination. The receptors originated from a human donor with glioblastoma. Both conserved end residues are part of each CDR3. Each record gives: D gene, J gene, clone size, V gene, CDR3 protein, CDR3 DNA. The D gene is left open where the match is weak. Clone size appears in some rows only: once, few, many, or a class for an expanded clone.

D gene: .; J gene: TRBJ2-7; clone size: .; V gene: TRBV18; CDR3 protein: CASSPGAQSSYEQYF; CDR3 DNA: TGTGCCAGCTCACCAGGGGCCCAGAGCTCCTACGAGCAGTACTTC
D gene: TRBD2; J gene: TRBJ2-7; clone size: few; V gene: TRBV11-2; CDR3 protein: CASSLGALAGEEQYF; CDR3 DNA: TGTGCCAGCAGCTTAGGGGCACTAGCGGGAGAAGAGCAGTACTTC
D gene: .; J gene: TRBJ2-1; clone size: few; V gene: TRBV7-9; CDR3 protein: CASSLGLDYNEQFF; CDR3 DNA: TGTGCCAGCAGCTTAGGCCTAGATTACAATGAGCAGTTCTTC
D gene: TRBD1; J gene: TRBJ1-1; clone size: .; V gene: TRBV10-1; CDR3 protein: CASRVGQGARTEAFF; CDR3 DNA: TGCGCCAGCAGGGTGGGACAGGGGGCGCGCACTGAAGCTTTCTTT
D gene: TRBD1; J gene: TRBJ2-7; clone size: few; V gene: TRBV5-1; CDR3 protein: CASSWKGDRPSEQYF; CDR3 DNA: TGCGCCAGCAGCTGGAAGGGGGACAGGCCGAGCGAGCAGTACTTC
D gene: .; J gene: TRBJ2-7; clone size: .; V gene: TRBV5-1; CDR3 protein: CASSQVGAYEQYF; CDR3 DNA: TGCGCCAGCAGCCAAGTAGGAGCCTACGAGCAGTACTTC
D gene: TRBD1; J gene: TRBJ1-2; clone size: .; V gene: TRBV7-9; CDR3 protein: CASSLVAGGRWGYTF; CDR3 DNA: TGTGCCAGCAGCTTAGTGGCAGGGGGCCGGTGGGGCTACACCTTC
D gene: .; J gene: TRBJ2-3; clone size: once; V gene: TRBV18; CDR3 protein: CASSPQDIASTDTQYF; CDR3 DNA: TGTGCCAGCTCACCCCAGGACATCGCTAGCACAGATACGCAGTATTTT
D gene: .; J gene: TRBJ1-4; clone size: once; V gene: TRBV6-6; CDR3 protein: CASSQRTVSDEKLFF; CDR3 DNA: TGTGCCAGCAGTCAGCGGACAGTTTCGGATGAAAAACTGTTTTTT
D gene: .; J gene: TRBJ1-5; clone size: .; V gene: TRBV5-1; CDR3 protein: CASSLSGGGPQHF; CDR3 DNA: TGCGCCAGCAGCTTGTCCGGCGGGGGGCCCCAGCATTTT
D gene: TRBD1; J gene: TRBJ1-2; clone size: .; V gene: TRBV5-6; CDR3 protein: CASSYRRDSLFNYGYTF; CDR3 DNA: TGTGCCAGCAGCTATCGCCGGGACAGCCTTTTTAACTATGGCTACACCTTC
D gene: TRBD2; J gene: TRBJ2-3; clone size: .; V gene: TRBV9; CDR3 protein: CASSEGLAGGLGDTQYF; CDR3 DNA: TGTGCCAGCAGCGAGGGACTAGCGGGGGGACTTGGAGATACGCAGTATTTT
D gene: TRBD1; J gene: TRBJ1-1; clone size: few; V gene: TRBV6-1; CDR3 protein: CASAGTGTTEAFF; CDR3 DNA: TGTGCCAGCGCCGGGACAGGGACCACTGAAGCTTTCTTT
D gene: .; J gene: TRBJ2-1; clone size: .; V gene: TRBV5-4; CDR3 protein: CASSTAGGNAEQFF; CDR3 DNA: TGTGCCAGCAGCACTGCCGGGGGAAATGCCGAGCAGTTCTTC
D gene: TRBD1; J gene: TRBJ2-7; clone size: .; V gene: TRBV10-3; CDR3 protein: CAIRGQGDEQYF; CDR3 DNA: TGTGCCATAAGGGGACAGGGCGACGAGCAGTACTTC
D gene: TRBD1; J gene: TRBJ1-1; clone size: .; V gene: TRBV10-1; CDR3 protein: CASSPQGAMNTEAFF; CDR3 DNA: TGCGCCAGCAGCCCACAGGGGGCGATGAACACTGAAGCTTTCTTT